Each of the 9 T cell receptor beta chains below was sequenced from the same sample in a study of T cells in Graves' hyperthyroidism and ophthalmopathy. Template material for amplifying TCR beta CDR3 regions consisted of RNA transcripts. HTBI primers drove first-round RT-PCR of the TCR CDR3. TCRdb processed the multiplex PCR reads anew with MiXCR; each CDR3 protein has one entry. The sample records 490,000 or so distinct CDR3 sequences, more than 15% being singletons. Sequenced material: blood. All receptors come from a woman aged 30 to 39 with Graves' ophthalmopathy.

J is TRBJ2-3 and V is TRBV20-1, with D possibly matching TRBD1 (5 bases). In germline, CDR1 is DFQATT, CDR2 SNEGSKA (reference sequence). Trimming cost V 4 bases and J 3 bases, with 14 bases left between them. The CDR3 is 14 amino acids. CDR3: CSANQGFGTDTQYF. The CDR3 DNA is TGCAGTGCTAACCAGGGTTTTGGGACAGATACGCAGTATTTT.

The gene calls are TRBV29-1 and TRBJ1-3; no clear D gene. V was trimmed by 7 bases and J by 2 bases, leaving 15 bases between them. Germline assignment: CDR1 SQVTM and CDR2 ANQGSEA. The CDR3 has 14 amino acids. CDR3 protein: CSANRIGPGNTIYF. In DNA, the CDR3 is TGCAGCGCAAATCGGATCGGGCCTGGAAACACCATATATTTT. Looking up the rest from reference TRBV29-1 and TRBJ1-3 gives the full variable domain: SAVISQKPSRDICQRGTSLTIQCQVDSQVTMMFWYRQQPGQSLTLIATANQGSEATYESGFVIDKFPISRPNLTFSTLTVSNMSPEDSSIYLCSANRIGPGNTIYFGEGSWLTVV.

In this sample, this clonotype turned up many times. This CDR3 reads CASGLTGGSSEAFF. DNA of the CDR3: TGTGCCAGCGGGTTGACAGGGGGGAGCTCTGAAGCTTTCTTT. The V call is TRBV28, the J call TRBJ1-1, with 9 bases aligning to TRBD1. There are 14 residues in the CDR3. Trimming cost V 8 bases and J 6 bases; bases outside gene matches: 10. Germline V gene sequence: CDR1 MDHEN, CDR2 SYDVKM.

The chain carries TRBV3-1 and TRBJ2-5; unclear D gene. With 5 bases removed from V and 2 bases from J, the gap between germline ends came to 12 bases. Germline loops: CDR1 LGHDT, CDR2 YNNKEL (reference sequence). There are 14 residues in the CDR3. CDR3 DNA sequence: TGTGCCAGCAGCTCCATCCACCGGCAAGAGACCCAGTACTTC. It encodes CASSSIHRQETQYF.

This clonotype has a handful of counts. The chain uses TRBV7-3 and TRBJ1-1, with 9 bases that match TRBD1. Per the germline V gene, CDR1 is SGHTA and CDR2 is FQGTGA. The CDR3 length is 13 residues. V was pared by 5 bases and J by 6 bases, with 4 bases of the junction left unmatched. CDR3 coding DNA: TGTGCCAGCAGCGCTGGGACAGGGTCTGAAGCTTTCTTT. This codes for CASSAGTGSEAFF.

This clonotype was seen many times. DNA for the CDR3: TGTGCCAGCAGCCCAGGACAGGGGAGGGGTTCCTACGAGCAGTACTTC. Protein sequence: CASSPGQGRGSYEQYF. The genes are TRBV7-8 and TRBJ2-7, with 9 bases identical to TRBD1. After removal of 5 bases from V and 1 base from J, the junction contained 9 bases not matched to a gene. Germline CDR1 SGHVS, CDR2 FQNEAQ. The CDR3 has 16 residues.

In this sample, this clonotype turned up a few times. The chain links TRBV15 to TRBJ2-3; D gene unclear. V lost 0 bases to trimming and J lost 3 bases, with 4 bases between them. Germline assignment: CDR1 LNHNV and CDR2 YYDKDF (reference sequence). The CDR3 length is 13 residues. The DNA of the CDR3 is TGTGCCACCAGCAGAGACCCAACAGATACGCAGTATTTT. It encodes CATSRDPTDTQYF.

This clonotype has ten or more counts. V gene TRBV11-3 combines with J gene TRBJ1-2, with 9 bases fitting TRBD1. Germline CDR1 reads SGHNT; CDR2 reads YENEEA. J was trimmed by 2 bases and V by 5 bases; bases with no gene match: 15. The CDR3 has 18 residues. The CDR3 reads CASSPGGDRDSSNYGYTF. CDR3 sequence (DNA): TGTGCCAGCAGCCCTGGAGGGGACAGGGACTCTTCAAACTATGGCTACACCTTC. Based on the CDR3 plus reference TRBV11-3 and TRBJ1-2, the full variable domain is EAGVVQSPRYKIIEKKQPVAFWCNPISGHNTLYWYLQNLGQGPELLIRYENEEAVDDSQLPKDRFSAERLKGVDSTLKIQPAELGDSAVYLCASSPGGDRDSSNYGYTFGSGTRLTVV.

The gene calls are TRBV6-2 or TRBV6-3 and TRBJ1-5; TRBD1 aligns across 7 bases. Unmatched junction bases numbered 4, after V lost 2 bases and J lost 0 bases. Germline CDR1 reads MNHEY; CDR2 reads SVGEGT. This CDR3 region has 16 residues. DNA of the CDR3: TGTGCCAGCAGTTACCCTCGACAGGGTAGCAATCAGCCCCAGCATTTT. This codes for CASSYPRQGSNQPQHF.